This T cell receptor (beta chain) was recorded in a study of blood T cells in healthy people across ages. Study-wide findings and caveats: When set beside aged donors, long-lived donors presented more naive CD4+ cells and higher diversity.

The CDR3 has 16 residues. Germline V lookup: CDR1 LNHNV, CDR2 YYDKDF (reference sequence). Between the trimmed V and J ends, which lost 3 bases and 5 bases, there was a span of 16 bases. Using a J-beta primer mix together with a sample-barcoded 5' primer, a second PCR was run for roughly 7 to 11 cycles. TCRdb processed the 5' RACE reads anew with MiXCR; each CDR3 protein has one entry. The sample shows hundreds of thousands of distinct CDR3 sequences, roughly 60% of them seen only once. In its sample, this clonotype was seen once. Its antigen is not known. The TCR was taken from a man aged 25-45 years in good health. The sample consisted of blood. The chain has TRBV15 and TRBJ1-4; TRBD1 is a possible D gene (6 bases). The CDR3 DNA reads TGTGCCACCAGCAGCGCTCGGACAGCCCGGAATGAAAAACTGTTTTTT. Its translation is CATSSARTARNEKLFF.